This T cell receptor beta chain was recorded in a study of cytomegalovirus exposure and HLA in healthy donors (dated by TCRdb to about 2017). As for the study more broadly: According to a later analysis, the roughly 120 validation repertoires were produced on the same platform as the 700 or so repertoires of the first cohort. The study aimed to test whether cataloging public T cell receptors could reveal signatures of past pathogen exposure. Besides the first cohort of some 670 subjects, a separate validation cohort made up of roughly 120 different subjects was used. To predict cytomegalovirus infection status, the study brought together high-throughput TCR immunosequencing, statistical association of individual TCRs with disease status, and machine learning.

The donors belonged to the validation cohort of about 120 subjects, which was separate from the roughly 680-subject first cohort. Summary of the overall study and its limitations: Across donors, most TCR sequences were observed very rarely, whereas some public TCRs were present in many individuals. In vitro tests confirmed that a few of the cytomegalovirus-associated TCR beta chains recognize cytomegalovirus antigens. All 130 or so repertoires were used to score co-occurrence in the validation cohort in a later analysis, because that analysis had no HLA typing for the cohort. The authors suggested that the approach could potentially be extended to other disease states and immunological phenotypes. A total of 150 to 200 TCR beta chains were listed by the study as associated with cytomegalovirus. A later analysis found that TCRs clustered in the first cohort also tended to co-occur in the roughly 120 validation repertoires, with roughly 95% of cluster scores above 0. The classifier was reported to diagnose cytomegalovirus status with high specificity and sensitivity in both the original and validation cohorts.

The library came from the immunoSEQ multiplex PCR assay. Under the source paper's analysis protocol: A statistical classification framework was built to diagnose cytomegalovirus status from the catalog of TCR beta chain sequences. Entries here come from immuneACCESS through TCRdb and include only in-frame sequences with V and J called. Some clones fail to appear in such tables; in the studies checked, an unresolved V gene covers under half of the shortfall, and the cause of the remainder is unknown. V and J calls and clone size come straight from that table; D and trimming were deduced from the DNA. This sample has over 110,000 clones in its table, and approximately 86% of those were observed once. The ten largest clonotypes hold 8.7% of the sample. About this clone itself: The specificity of this receptor is unknown. One base away there is no much larger clone; base qualities are not given.

V loses 8 bases, J loses 3 bases, and the germline ends lie 10 bases apart. Including the terminal cysteine and phenylalanine, the CDR3 comprises 12 residues. Only CDR3 DNA remains: 36 bases, in frame from the first base. CDR1 MNHEY and CDR2 SVGAGI were looked up in the germline V gene. Recombination joined TRBV6-5 with TRBJ1-1, with the D gene not clear enough to name. The clonotype was recovered from a man between 18 and 29 years old in good health and CMV-seropositive. Source material: PBMCs. The CDR3 region: CASADRDTEAFF. The DNA reads as follows: TGTGCCAGCGCTGACCGGGACACTGAAGCTTTCTTT.